The 26 T cell receptor beta chains below all came from one sample that was sequenced in a study of T-cell memory formation after mild COVID-19. TCRdb analysed the 5' RACE reads with MiXCR anew, one entry per CDR3 protein. Of some 68,000 distinct CDR3 sequences listed, 16% are singletons. The sample taken for sequencing was PBMCs or a T cell subset sorted from them (not recorded which). Source of these receptors: an adult woman who had mild COVID-19 (a few samples of this study predate the infection). Cell type and time point are not known.

This clonotype was detected only a few times. At one of its ends the junction is not consistent with the germline gene, which may arise from a read error. This chain uses TRBV7-7 with TRBJ2-3, with 11 positions matching TRBD2. This CDR3 is 17 amino acids long. Looked up from germline, CDR1 is SSHAT and CDR2 is FNYEAQ (reference sequence). For the CDR3, the DNA is TGTGCTAGCAGCCCTTCGACTAGCGGGATTTTGCCAGATACGCAGTATTTT. This translates into CASSPSTSGILPDTQYF.

CDR3 sequence: CASGRTESGYEQYF. DNA of the CDR3: TGTGCCAGCGGTAGGACAGAGTCGGGCTACGAGCAGTACTTC. The chain uses TRBV27 and TRBJ2-7; weak D call: TRBD1 (6 bases). The CDR3 contains 14 residues. The V and J ends lost 8 bases and 3 bases respectively, with 17 bases between them. Germline CDR1 is MNHEY and CDR2 is SMNVEV (reference sequence).

This clonotype was picked up one time. The V and J genes are TRBV7-6 and TRBJ1-1; the match to TRBD1 covers 7 bases. J gave up 1 base and V 7 bases, and 6 bases lay outside the gene matches. Germline loops: CDR1 SGHVS, CDR2 FNYEAQ. The CDR3 has 14 amino acids. The CDR3 protein is CASNPGGENTEAFF. The CDR3 DNA reads TGTGCCAGCAACCCAGGGGGGGAGAACACTGAAGCTTTCTTT.

This chain uses TRBV13 with TRBJ2-7, with D possibly TRBD1 on 5 matching bases. In germline, CDR1 is PRHDT, CDR2 FYEKMQ (reference sequence). The CDR3 covers 13 residues. Trimming removed 5 bases from V and 0 bases from J, with 8 bases in between. The CDR3 loop is CASSHRISYEQYF. The DNA for the CDR3 is TGTGCCAGCAGCCACAGGATCTCCTACGAGCAGTACTTC.

The genes are TRBV7-9 and TRBJ2-1; 8 bases are shared with TRBD2. The trim removed 3 bases at V and 8 bases at J, leaving 9 bases unmatched. The CDR3 loop spans 15 amino acids. The germline CDR1 and CDR2 sequences are SEHNR and FQNEAQ (reference sequence). CDR3: CASSFETGGPDEQFF. CDR3 DNA sequence: TGTGCCAGCAGCTTCGAGACGGGAGGGCCTGATGAGCAGTTCTTC.

This clonotype has more than one count but fewer than ten. The J gene is TRBJ2-1, the V gene TRBV7-6; 13 nucleotides align to TRBD2. Germline V lookup: CDR1 SGHVS, CDR2 FNYEAQ. V lost 4 bases, J lost 10 bases, and 7 bases stayed unmatched. CDR3 length equals 15 residues. The CDR3 loop is CASSSAGLAGVEQFF. CDR3 nucleotides: TGTGCCAGCAGCTCCGCCGGACTAGCGGGAGTAGAGCAGTTCTTC.

This sequence joins TRBV7-3 and TRBJ2-2, with D possibly being TRBD1 (6 bases). Germline CDR1 reads SGHTA; CDR2 reads FQGTGA. Deletions cut 5 bases from V and 4 bases from J, with 8 bases between. The CDR3 has 13 residues. The CDR3 loop is CASSPTGTGELFF. The DNA for the CDR3 is TGTGCCAGCAGCCCGACAGGCACCGGGGAGCTGTTTTTT.

In this sample, this clonotype turned up a few times. This sequence joins TRBV7-9 and TRBJ2-1; possibly TRBD1 or TRBD2 for D (6 bases each). The length of the CDR3 is 13 residues. With 3 bases removed from V and 10 bases from J, the gap between germline ends came to 13 bases. Germline-derived CDR1 and CDR2 are SEHNR and FQNEAQ (reference sequence). The CDR3 protein is CASSLPGAREQFF. As DNA, the CDR3 is TGTGCCAGCAGCTTGCCGGGGGCGAGGGAGCAGTTCTTC.

In its sample, this clonotype was seen many times. This chain connects TRBV4-2 to TRBJ2-2; maybe TRBD1 (5 bases). V lost 4 bases to trimming and J lost 1 base, with 13 bases between them. The CDR3 totals 16 residues. Germline V lookup: CDR1 LGHNA, CDR2 YNFKEQ. DNA for the CDR3: TGTGCCAGCAGCCCGCAAGGGGCGGAGAACACCGGGGAGCTGTTTTTT. Translated: CASSPQGAENTGELFF.

This clonotype was seen a few times. V usage is TRBV5-1 and J usage is TRBJ2-7, with a tentative D call TRBD2 (7 bases). Per germline, CDR1 SGHRS and CDR2 YFSETQ. Trimming left V 3 bases short and J 3 bases short, with 19 bases between. The length of the CDR3 is 16 residues. CDR3 DNA sequence: TGCGCCAGCAGCTCCCCTACAGGGAGGGGGTTCTACGAGCAGTACTTC. Translated: CASSSPTGRGFYEQYF. The full variable domain, its missing parts supplied by reference TRBV5-1 and TRBJ2-7, is KAGVTQTPRYLIKTRGQQVTLSCSPISGHRSVSWYQQTPGQGLQFLFEYFSETQRNKGNFPGRFSGRQFSNSRSEMNVSTLELGDSALYLCASSSPTGRGFYEQYFGPGTRLTVT.

CDR3 amino acids: CASSSYGTSYLNEQFF. CDR3 DNA: TGTGCCAGCAGCTCGTACGGGACTAGCTACCTCAATGAGCAGTTCTTC. The chain couples TRBV7-3 to TRBJ2-1; 9 bases align to TRBD2. The CDR3 spans 16 residues. The germline V gene encodes CDR1 SGHTA and CDR2 FQGTGA. The V gene end was trimmed by 4 bases and the J gene end by 6 bases; junction bases not matched to a gene: 10.

The chain links TRBV24-1 to TRBJ2-2; D possibly corresponds to TRBD2 (6 bases). The CDR3 sequence is 15 residues long. CDR1 KGHDR and CDR2 SFDVKD come from the germline V gene. Trimming stripped 4 bases from V and 5 bases from J, with 13 bases between. Written as DNA, the CDR3 is TGTGCCACCAGTGAACCTCAGGGAGGTACCGGGGAGCTGTTTTTT. It yields the protein CATSEPQGGTGELFF.

This clonotype was counted a single time. The chain combines TRBV15 with TRBJ2-1, with 12 positions matching TRBD2. The V and J ends lost 7 bases and 10 bases, in that order; junction bases with no gene match: 11. Germline CDR1 LNHNV, CDR2 YYDKDF (reference sequence). This CDR3 contains 15 residues. The CDR3 DNA sequence: TGTGCCACCACCACGAAGACTAGCGGGGGCAGGGAGCAGTTCTTC. Its translation is CATTTKTSGGREQFF.

This clonotype was counted between two and nine times. This chain's CDR3 is CASSLVAGDTKNIQYF. The CDR3 DNA is TGTGCCAGCAGCTTAGTTGCGGGGGACACCAAAAACATTCAGTACTTC. This chain joins TRBV13 and TRBJ2-4; tentative D call: TRBD2 (7 bases). The length of the CDR3 is 16 residues. Germline V gene sequence: CDR1 PRHDT, CDR2 FYEKMQ (reference sequence). V gave up 1 base and J gave up 2 bases, with 12 bases separating them.

In this sample, this clonotype turned up a few times. V is TRBV18 and J is TRBJ2-1, with D unclear. Trimming removed 2 bases at V and 4 bases at J, with 12 bases between. CDR1 is KGHSH, CDR2 LQKENI, per germline. The CDR3 length is 15 residues. This CDR3 is CASSPRGAYYNEQFF. Written as DNA, the CDR3 is TGTGCCAGCTCACCAAGAGGAGCGTATTACAATGAGCAGTTCTTC.

This clonotype turned up a few times. The chain has TRBV7-8 and TRBJ1-6; D is uncertain. V lost 5 bases, J lost 3 bases, and 14 bases lay in between. CDR1 is SGHVS and CDR2 is FQNEAQ in the germline V gene. The CDR3 consists of 16 residues. As DNA, the CDR3 is TGTGCCAGCAGCCCCGCCTGGGGAGACTATAATTCACCCCTCCACTTT. This translates into CASSPAWGDYNSPLHF. The variable domain in full, with the rest retrieved from reference TRBV7-8 and TRBJ1-6, is GAGVSQSPRYKVAKRGQDVALRCDPISGHVSLFWYQQALGQGPEFLTYFQNEAQLDKSGLPSDRFFAERPEGSVSTLKIQRTQQEDSAVYLCASSPAWGDYNSPLHFGNGTRLTVT.

The chain recombines TRBV19 with TRBJ2-7; possible D gene TRBD2, 6 bases. Trimming pared 5 bases from V and 3 bases from J, leaving 20 bases between. This CDR3 spans 16 amino acids. Germline CDR1 is LNHDA and CDR2 is SQIVND (reference sequence). CDR3 amino acids: CASSSGTPEWNYEQYF. DNA of the CDR3: TGTGCCAGTAGTTCGGGGACTCCGGAATGGAACTACGAGCAGTACTTC.

V gene TRBV4-1 combines with J gene TRBJ2-3; perhaps TRBD2 as D (5 bases). The CDR3 has 17 residues. Trimming left V 0 bases short and J 0 bases short, with 13 bases between. Germline CDR1 MGHRA, CDR2 YSYEKL. The CDR3 loop is CASSQDHGLGSTDTQYF. In nucleotides, the CDR3 is TGCGCCAGCAGCCAAGATCACGGACTGGGAAGCACAGATACGCAGTATTTT.

The V gene is TRBV20-1, the J gene TRBJ2-1, with 13 nucleotides matching TRBD2. Germline CDR1 and CDR2: DFQATT and SNEGSKA (reference sequence). V gave up 1 base and J gave up 0 bases; unmatched junction bases: 6. The CDR3 spans 18 residues. This CDR3 reads CSARGTSGSIGSYNEQFF. CDR3 nucleotide sequence: TGCAGTGCTAGAGGGACTAGCGGGAGCATCGGCTCCTACAATGAGCAGTTCTTC.

This clonotype was counted a few times. The chain couples TRBV7-9 to TRBJ2-7, with D tentatively TRBD1 or TRBD2 (7 bases each). Germline CDR1 is SEHNR and CDR2 is FQNEAQ (reference sequence). The V and J ends lost 5 bases and 3 bases respectively, with 20 bases between them. This CDR3 contains 16 residues. The CDR3 DNA reads TGTGCCAGCAGCCCGCCAGAGGGAGGGGGCCTCTACGAGCAGTACTTC. Translating gives CASSPPEGGGLYEQYF. Full variable domain (missing parts from reference TRBV7-9 and TRBJ2-7): DTGVSQNPRHKITKRGQNVTFRCDPISEHNRLYWYRQTLGQGPEFLTYFQNEAQLEKSRLLSDRFSAERPKGSFSTLEIQRTEQGDSAMYLCASSPPEGGGLYEQYFGPGTRLTVT.

This rearrangement joins TRBV9 to TRBJ2-1, with TRBD2 identical over 11 bases. This CDR3 comprises 15 residues. The trim removed 1 base at V and 7 bases at J, leaving 4 bases unmatched. Germline values: CDR1 SGDLS, CDR2 YYNGEE. The CDR3 DNA reads TGTGCCAGCAGCGTACTAGCGGGGGGAGGAAATGAGCAGTTCTTC. As protein: CASSVLAGGGNEQFF. Full variable domain (remainder filled in from reference TRBV9 and TRBJ2-1): DSGVTQTPKHLITATGQRVTLRCSPRSGDLSVYWYQQSLDQGLQFLIQYYNGEERAKGNILERFSAQQFPDLHSELNLSSLELGDSALYFCASSVLAGGGNEQFFGPGTRLTVL.

This clonotype has a handful of counts. The chain carries TRBV7-7 and TRBJ2-1; weak D call: TRBD2 (7 bases). Germline CDR1 and CDR2: SSHAT and FNYEAQ (reference sequence). The CDR3 is 17 amino acids. The V and J ends lost 5 bases and 0 bases respectively, with 17 bases between them. CDR3 in DNA: TGTGCCAGCAGCCCCGAGGGGGGGTTCCGCTCCTACAATGAGCAGTTCTTC. It codes for CASSPEGGFRSYNEQFF.

This rearrangement joins TRBV7-9 to TRBJ2-4; TRBD1 might be the D (5 bases). Germline V CDR1 and CDR2: SEHNR, FQNEAQ (reference sequence). CDR3 size: 13 residues. V was shortened by 6 bases and J by 1 base, with 7 bases between the two germline ends. This chain's CDR3 is CASRTDAKNIQYF. CDR3 sequence (DNA): TGTGCCAGCAGGACAGATGCCAAAAACATTCAGTACTTC.

V and J are TRBV5-1 and TRBJ1-3; no definite D call. Germline V gene lookup returns CDR1 SGHRS and CDR2 YFSETQ. CDR3 length equals 14 residues. The germline V and J ends were trimmed by 0 bases and 4 bases, with 8 bases remaining between them. The CDR3 is CASSLGTAGNTIYF. The CDR3 DNA reads TGCGCCAGCAGCTTGGGAACGGCGGGAAACACCATATATTTT.

This clonotype was seen many times. The rearrangement uses TRBV2 and TRBJ2-7; possibly TRBD1 for D (6 bases). This CDR3 is 17 amino acids long. The germline V gene encodes CDR1 SNHLY and CDR2 FYNNEI. V was shortened by 4 bases and J by 0 bases, with 19 bases between the two germline ends. DNA of the CDR3: TGTGCCAGCAGTGGAGACTTCGACAGGCCCGCCTCCTACGAGCAGTACTTC. This encodes CASSGDFDRPASYEQYF. Filled out from reference TRBV2 and TRBJ2-7, the complete variable domain reads EPEVTQTPSHQVTQMGQEVILRCVPISNHLYFYWYRQILGQKVEFLVSFYNNEISEKSEIFDDQFSVERPDGSNFTLKIRSTKLEDSAMYFCASSGDFDRPASYEQYFGPGTRLTVT.

This sequence joins TRBV2 and TRBJ2-4; 8 bases are shared with TRBD1. Germline CDR1 reads SNHLY; CDR2 reads FYNNEI. The CDR3 totals 16 residues. Trimming at V came to 5 bases and at J to 1 base, leaving 7 bases not matched to a gene. The CDR3 DNA sequence: TGTGCCAGCAGTATCTGGACAGGGCTGGCCAAAAACATTCAGTACTTC. Encoded protein: CASSIWTGLAKNIQYF. Full variable domain (rest looked up from reference TRBV2 and TRBJ2-4): EPEVTQTPSHQVTQMGQEVILRCVPISNHLYFYWYRQILGQKVEFLVSFYNNEISEKSEIFDDQFSVERPDGSNFTLKIRSTKLEDSAMYFCASSIWTGLAKNIQYFGAGTRLSVL.